These 2 T cell receptor beta chains were all obtained from the same sample, sequenced in a study of T cell responses to AZD1222 COVID-19 vaccine. Here immunoSEQ multiplex PCR was the method, and the copy in TCRdb shows in-frame clones only, minus some. The table has around 150,000 clones, 75% to 95% seen once; the top ten hold approximately 3%. This specimen was peripheral blood, taken 28 days after the second AZD1222 dose. Source of these receptors: an adult who received the AZD1222 COVID-19 vaccine.

The V and J genes are TRBV5-1 and TRBJ2-3, with 11 bases fitting TRBD2. CDR3 length: 14 amino acids. Germline CDR1 is SGHRS and CDR2 is YFSETQ. The junction had 9 bases not matched to a gene; V was cut back by 4 bases and J by 11 bases. CDR3 residues: CASSTSGGQGEQYF. CDR3 nucleotide sequence: TGCGCCAGCAGCACTAGCGGGGGTCAAGGTGAGCAGTATTTT.

V usage is TRBV28 and J usage is TRBJ2-3; D is unresolved. This CDR3 spans 17 amino acids. Trimming took 3 bases from V and 0 from J, leaving 16 bases between them. The germline CDR1 and CDR2 sequences are MDHEN and SYDVKM. The CDR3 nucleotides read TGTGCCAGCAGTTTTCGGGCAGCAGGATTTAGCACAGATACGCAGTATTTT. This gives the protein CASSFRAAGFSTDTQYF.